There are a few counts of the clone carrying this TCR beta chain. Germline CDR1 SGHNT, CDR2 YYREEE (reference sequence). With 4 bases clipped from V and 7 bases from J, the junction kept 5 bases outside the gene matches. CDR3 length: 14 residues. The data are from a study of brain T cells in children with intractable seizures. Surgery cases with the highest brain T cell transcript signatures were chosen for sequencing. Assay: immunoSEQ multiplex PCR; the TCRdb copy retains only in-frame clones and omits some. Of around 100,000 clones in the sample, 90% to 95% were seen once. This receptor was identified in a boy younger than two with hemimegalencephaly and intractable seizures. Here the sequenced sample was peripheral blood, taken at surgery. V and J are TRBV5-4 and TRBJ1-6; 7 nucleotides match TRBD1. CDR3 nucleotide sequence: TGTGCCAGCAGCACAGGACAGGCGAATTCACCCCTCCACTTT. It is translated as CASSTGQANSPLHF.